This entry lists 18 T cell receptor beta chains sequenced from one sample in a study of T cell responses to AZD1222 COVID-19 vaccine. Method: immunoSEQ multiplex PCR; TCRdb's copy keeps in-frame clones and lacks some. The table has tens of thousands of clones, around 89% seen once. Specimen: peripheral blood, collected 28 days after the second AZD1222 dose. The receptor source for this set is an adult who received the AZD1222 COVID-19 vaccine.

The chain has TRBV7-9 and TRBJ1-6; 9 bases agree with TRBD1. V gave up 5 bases and J gave up 8 bases; unmatched junction bases: 7. Germline V CDR1 and CDR2: SEHNR, FQNEAQ (reference sequence). CDR3 size: 15 residues. The DNA of the CDR3 is TGTGCCAGCAGCCACACAGGGGGCTTGGATTCACCCCTCCACTTT. It encodes CASSHTGGLDSPLHF.

V and J are TRBV7-8 and TRBJ1-2; the D is unclear. This CDR3 contains 13 residues. Germline V gives CDR1 SGHVS, CDR2 FQNEAQ. Trimming removed 2 bases from V and 8 bases from J, with 12 bases in between. CDR3 in amino acids: CASSLRAPEGYTF. The CDR3 coding sequence is TGTGCCAGCAGCTTAAGGGCCCCAGAGGGCTACACCTTC.

The CDR3 sequence: CASSFSGPYGYTF. CDR3 DNA: TGTGCCAGCAGTTTTTCGGGCCCCTATGGCTACACCTTC. The rearrangement links TRBV12-3 or TRBV12-4 to TRBJ1-2; D is ambiguous. V lost 3 bases to trimming and J lost 4 bases, with 9 bases between them. The CDR3 runs to 13 residues.

The rearrangement joins TRBV7-2 to TRBJ2-7; D might be TRBD2 (7 bases). The CDR3 runs to 13 residues. Trimming pared 1 base from V and 7 bases from J, leaving 11 bases between. CDR1 SGHTA and CDR2 FQGNSA come from the germline V gene. The CDR3 here is CASSLEGGREQYF. The DNA for the CDR3 is TGTGCCAGCAGCTTAGAGGGGGGGAGGGAGCAGTACTTC.

The J gene is TRBJ2-1, the V gene TRBV6-4; 9 positions match TRBD2. The V gene end was trimmed by 0 bases and the J gene end by 3 bases; junction bases not matched to a gene: 3. The CDR3 extends over 16 amino acids. Germline assignment: CDR1 MRHNA and CDR2 SNTAGT. The CDR3 nucleotides are TGTGCCAGCAGTGACTCGACTAGCGGAGACTACAATGAGCAGTTCTTC. Translated: CASSDSTSGDYNEQFF.

V is TRBV5-1 and J is TRBJ2-1, with TRBD2 matching 7 bases. V gave up 3 bases and J gave up 7 bases; unmatched junction bases: 10. The germline V gene encodes CDR1 SGHRS and CDR2 YFSETQ. This CDR3 region has 15 residues. The CDR3 sequence is CASSWGGGEGNEQFF. For the CDR3, the DNA is TGCGCCAGCAGCTGGGGCGGGGGAGAAGGGAATGAGCAGTTCTTC. Based on the CDR3 plus reference TRBV5-1 and TRBJ2-1, the full variable domain is KAGVTQTPRYLIKTRGQQVTLSCSPISGHRSVSWYQQTPGQGLQFLFEYFSETQRNKGNFPGRFSGRQFSNSRSEMNVSTLELGDSALYLCASSWGGGEGNEQFFGPGTRLTVL.

This rearrangement joins TRBV7-9 to TRBJ2-7; D unclear. V lost 3 bases and J 0 bases, leaving 9 bases between the germline ends. Germline V lookup: CDR1 SEHNR, CDR2 FQNEAQ (reference sequence). The CDR3 sequence is 14 residues long. CDR3 bases: TGTGCCAGCAGCTTTACAGCTATCTCCTACGAGCAGTACTTC. Translated: CASSFTAISYEQYF.

This sequence joins TRBV11-2 and TRBJ2-7; TRBD2 matches at 9 bases. The CDR3 is 14 amino acids. Trimming took 5 bases from V and 4 from J; bases not matched to a gene: 6. The V gene's germline CDR1 is SGHAT and CDR2 FQNNGV. This CDR3 reads CASSRRGGEYEQYF. The CDR3, as DNA: TGTGCCAGCAGCCGTCGCGGGGGGGAGTACGAGCAGTACTTC.

The chain couples TRBV5-6 to TRBJ2-5; the D is unclear. CDR3 length: 14 amino acids. V shed 2 bases and J shed 7 bases, with 15 bases lying between them. Germline lookup yields CDR1 SGHDT and CDR2 YYEEEE. The CDR3 is CASSLKERRLTQYF. As DNA, the CDR3 is TGTGCCAGCAGCTTAAAGGAGCGTCGCCTGACCCAGTACTTC.

This clone has a single count. The rearrangement joins TRBV11-2 to TRBJ2-1; 10 bases agree with TRBD2. Germline V gene sequence: CDR1 SGHAT, CDR2 FQNNGV. This CDR3 has 15 residues. The V and J ends lost 1 base and 5 bases, in that order; junction bases with no gene match: 2. For the CDR3, the DNA is TGTGCCAGCAGCTTAGGACTAGCGGGCAACAATGAGCAGTTCTTC. It codes for CASSLGLAGNNEQFF.

CDR3 sequence reads: CASSPFSNQPQHF. The CDR3, as DNA: TGTGCCAGCAGCCCCTTTAGCAATCAGCCCCAGCATTTT. This chain joins TRBV7-2 and TRBJ1-5; D unclear. The CDR3 contains 13 residues. V was clipped by 5 bases and J by 0 bases, with 5 bases between them. The germline V gene encodes CDR1 SGHTA and CDR2 FQGNSA. The entire variable domain, with the rest obtained from reference TRBV7-2 and TRBJ1-5, is as follows: GAGVSQSPSNKVTEKGKDVELRCDPISGHTALYWYRQSLGQGLEFLIYFQGNSAPDKSGLPSDRFSAERTGGSVSTLTIQRTQQEDSAVYLCASSPFSNQPQHFGDGTRLSIL.

The rearrangement links TRBV11-2 to TRBJ2-5; D uncertain. V lost 0 bases to trimming and J lost 5 bases, with 13 bases between them. The CDR3 is 15 amino acids. In germline, CDR1 is SGHAT, CDR2 FQNNGV. The CDR3 DNA is TGTGCCAGCAGCTTAGAGCCCATCCCGTGGGAGACCCAGTACTTC. It translates to CASSLEPIPWETQYF.

The chain employs TRBV19 and TRBJ1-2; 10 positions agree with TRBD1. Germline V lookup: CDR1 LNHDA, CDR2 SQIVND (reference sequence). The CDR3 is 13 residues long. The junction had 1 base not matched to a gene; V was cut back by 3 bases and J by 6 bases. CDR3 loop: CASSMGTGDGYTF. CDR3 nucleotide sequence: TGTGCCAGTAGTATGGGGACAGGGGATGGCTACACCTTC.

In this sample, this clone turned up a few times. The chain combines TRBV2 with TRBJ2-1; D remains ambiguous. CDR1 is SNHLY and CDR2 is FYNNEI in the germline V gene. V dropped 7 bases and J dropped 6 bases, with 7 bases sitting between them. This CDR3 is 11 amino acids long. As DNA, the CDR3 is TGTGCCAGCACCCCTACCAATGAGCAGTTCTTC. Encoded protein: CASTPTNEQFF.

This rearrangement joins TRBV19 to TRBJ1-4; possibly TRBD1 for D (6 bases). Trimming stripped 3 bases from V and 13 bases from J, with 15 bases between. This CDR3 is 13 amino acids long. Germline assignment: CDR1 LNHDA and CDR2 SQIVND (reference sequence). The CDR3 DNA is TGTGCCAGTAGTATGGACAGATTCGCTAGACTGTTTTTT. Translating gives CASSMDRFARLFF.

The chain has TRBV11-2 and TRBJ2-3; 12 bases fit TRBD2. With V trimmed by 2 bases and J by 3 bases, 9 bases remained unmatched. Germline CDR1 SGHAT, CDR2 FQNNGV. The CDR3 totals 18 residues. CDR3 loop: CASSLNSGLAGLTDTQYF. CDR3 bases: TGTGCCAGCAGCTTAAATTCCGGACTAGCGGGGTTAACAGATACGCAGTATTTT.

This chain connects TRBV27 to TRBJ1-4, with D possibly TRBD1 on 5 matching bases. The CDR3 extends over 14 amino acids. CDR1 is MNHEY and CDR2 is SMNVEV in the germline V gene (reference sequence). Trimming took off 4 bases at V and 7 bases at J, with 13 bases between the two ends. CDR3 nucleotide sequence: TGTGCCAGCAGTTACACAGGTTGGGGTGAAAAACTGTTTTTT. Translated: CASSYTGWGEKLFF.

The V call is TRBV6-5, the J call TRBJ1-1, with a tentative D call TRBD1 (6 bases). From germline, CDR1 is MNHEY and CDR2 SVGAGI. The CDR3 totals 15 residues. Trimming stripped 6 bases from V and 0 bases from J, with 14 bases between. CDR3 sequence (DNA): TGTGCCAGCAGCCCGGGACATTCCGTGAACACTGAAGCTTTCTTT. Protein product: CASSPGHSVNTEAFF.